This TCR beta chain was identified during a study of blood T cells in healthy people across ages. Next came a second PCR, run for about 6 to 12 cycles, which used a sample-barcoded 5' primer along with a J-beta primer mix. TCRdb redid the calling of the 5' RACE reads with MiXCR, one entry per CDR3 protein. This table has 600,000 to 1,000,000 distinct CDR3 sequences, 58% appearing once. This clonotype has ten or more counts. This CDR3 contains 11 residues. CDR1 is SQVTM and CDR2 is ANQGSEA in the germline V gene. Between the trimmed V and J ends, which lost 4 bases and 0 bases, there was a span of 4 bases.

The chain uses TRBV29-1 and TRBJ2-7; D remains unclear. This TCR derives from a man aged 30 to 45 in good health. Sample: blood. In DNA, the CDR3 is TGCAGCGTTGTCACCTCCTACGAGCAGTACTTC. Amino acids: CSVVTSYEQYF.